This section outlines one T cell receptor beta chain sequence together with its context. This sample was included in a study of blood T cell repertoires in COVID-19. At the level of the study: Spain, Italy and the United States supplied samples that represented acute and convalescent COVID-19.

Some clones are missing from TCRdb's copy, which holds only in-frame ones; the method was immunoSEQ multiplex PCR. The sample gives more than 120,000 clones, around 89% of which show up once; 25% to 30% is in the top ten. This CDR3 is 12 amino acids long. V lost 10 bases to trimming and J lost 3 bases, with 10 bases between them. This clonotype originated in a human donor in a cohort sampled during active COVID-19. Sequencing input: peripheral blood. The chain uses TRBV12-3 or TRBV12-4 and TRBJ2-1; no reliable D call. The CDR3: CAIKSVYNEQFF. The CDR3 coding sequence is TGTGCCATAAAAAGCGTCTACAATGAGCAGTTCTTC.